Sequencing of this T cell receptor beta chain was carried out in a study of beta chain features in type 1 diabetes. Study in general: Healthy donors resembled patients in age, gender and cell yields. Across every sample, 107,917,701 sorted cells were examined in total.

The sequenced template was cDNA made from the entire isolated RNA. Data came from immunoSEQ multiplex PCR; TCRdb stores just in-frame clones and leaves some out. The sample has 900,000 or so clones; about a sixth are singletons. CDR1 and CDR2 from the germline V gene are LGHNA and YSLEER. Trimming removed 1 base from V and 2 bases from J, with 12 bases in between. The CDR3 is 16 residues long. Sequenced: naive CD4+ T cells from blood. V gene TRBV4-3 combines with J gene TRBJ1-3; unclear D gene. The source is a woman aged 18 to 35 in good health. The CDR3 nucleotides read TGCGCCAGCAGCCAAGGCAGGCCGGGAACTGGAAACACCATATATTTT. Residues: CASSQGRPGTGNTIYF.